The 12 T cell receptor beta chains below come from one sample, sequenced in a study of blood T cells in healthy people across ages. Using a J-beta primer mix together with a sample-barcoded 5' primer, a second PCR was run for roughly 7 to 11 cycles. Each CDR3 protein is one row after TCRdb ran MiXCR on the 5' RACE reads. The sample contains 1,100,000 or so distinct CDR3 sequences, 35% to 55% of which appear only once. Sequencing was performed on blood. These receptors were collected from a woman aged 55-69 years in good health.

The genes are TRBV28 and TRBJ2-5; 7 positions agree with TRBD2. Trimming removed 6 bases from V and 5 bases from J; junction bases left unmatched: 12. The CDR3 contains 15 residues. The germline CDR1 and CDR2 sequences are MDHEN and SYDVKM. The DNA of the CDR3 is TGTGCCAGCAGCGGCCGCGGGAGCGGTGTGGAGACCCAGTACTTC. This gives the protein CASSGRGSGVETQYF.

Turning to this clonotype: One end of the junction is discordant with germline, which a read error may explain. The chain links TRBV27 to TRBJ2-1; no definite D call. Germline V gives CDR1 MNHEY, CDR2 SMNVEV (reference sequence). The CDR3 runs 15 residues. CDR3 bases: TGTGCCGGCAGTTTAGTCCGAGGCTCCTACAATGAGCAGTTCTTC. It yields the protein CAGSLVRGSYNEQFF.

The V and J genes are TRBV6-1 and TRBJ2-1; maybe TRBD2 (5 bases). The DNA end is more similar to TRBJ2-7, so the J call may be wrong. The CDR3 spans 14 residues. Germline V lookup: CDR1 MNHNS, CDR2 SASEGT. CDR3 nucleotides: TGTGCCAGCAGAACTAGGTCGGAGTACAATGAGCAGTACTTC. Translating it yields CASRTRSEYNEQYF.

V is TRBV5-6 and J is TRBJ2-7; 8 nucleotides agree with TRBD1. Germline CDR1 is SGHDT and CDR2 is YYEEEE. The V gene end was trimmed by 2 bases and the J gene end by 2 bases; junction bases not matched to a gene: 6. The CDR3 extends over 15 amino acids. This CDR3 reads CASSFRGRRAYEQYF. The CDR3 region has the DNA TGTGCCAGCAGCTTCAGGGGGCGCAGGGCCTACGAGCAGTACTTC.

This clonotype has a handful of counts. This chain uses TRBV20-1 with TRBJ2-3, with 9 bases lining up with TRBD2. The length of the CDR3 is 15 residues. Germline V lookup: CDR1 DFQATT, CDR2 SNEGSKA (reference sequence). V shed 3 bases, J shed 1 base, and the junction held 5 bases outside the gene matches. CDR3: CSASASGAGTDTQYF. CDR3 DNA: TGCAGTGCTAGTGCTAGCGGGGCCGGCACAGATACGCAGTATTTT.

The chain is built from TRBV9 and TRBJ1-5, with D hard to call. This CDR3 is built from 14 residues. V was cut by 0 bases and J by 7 bases, with 11 bases left in between. Germline-derived CDR1 and CDR2 are SGDLS and YYNGEE. The CDR3 DNA reads TGTGCCAGCAGCGTAGACAGCTACGGCCAGCCCCAGCATTTT. Its translation: CASSVDSYGQPQHF. Supplemented by reference TRBV9 and TRBJ1-5, the full variable domain reads DSGVTQTPKHLITATGQRVTLRCSPRSGDLSVYWYQQSLDQGLQFLIQYYNGEERAKGNILERFSAQQFPDLHSELNLSSLELGDSALYFCASSVDSYGQPQHFGDGTRLSIL.

This clonotype was counted ten times or more. The chain is built from TRBV3-1 and TRBJ2-7; a weak D match, TRBD2 (6 bases). Trimming took off 1 base at V and 2 bases at J, with 18 bases between the two ends. In germline, CDR1 is LGHDT, CDR2 YNNKEL (reference sequence). The CDR3 is made up of 17 amino acids. The chain's CDR3 is CASSQGAGAGPTYEQYF. CDR3 sequence (DNA): TGTGCCAGCAGCCAAGGGGCTGGCGCGGGACCGACCTACGAGCAGTACTTC.

The genes are TRBV14 and TRBJ2-5; weak D call: TRBD2 (5 bases). Germline CDR1 is SGHDN and CDR2 is FVKESK. The CDR3 has 13 residues. The V end was cut by 2 bases, the J end by 7 bases, with 11 bases between. DNA for the CDR3: TGTGCCAGCAGCCAAACCGATCGGGGGACCCAGTACTTC. It codes for CASSQTDRGTQYF.

There are a few counts of this clonotype. V gene TRBV20-1 combines with J gene TRBJ2-4; no clear D gene. Trimming pared 6 bases from V and 5 bases from J, leaving 23 bases between. This CDR3 contains 16 residues. Germline V gives CDR1 DFQATT, CDR2 SNEGSKA (reference sequence). The CDR3 bases are TGCAGTGCCATCCGGTTGAGTACACTCCACGAAAACATTCAGTACTTC. As protein: CSAIRLSTLHENIQYF.

The chain recombines TRBV20-1 with TRBJ2-5; D is undetermined. Deletions cut 2 bases from V and 5 bases from J, with 15 bases between. Germline V lookup: CDR1 DFQATT, CDR2 SNEGSKA (reference sequence). CDR3 size: 14 residues. CDR3 sequence reads: CSARLIGSLETQYF. CDR3 nucleotides: TGCAGTGCTAGATTAATTGGCAGTCTGGAGACCCAGTACTTC.

This clonotype was detected only a few times. The chain is built from TRBV13 and TRBJ2-5; D may be TRBD1 (5 bases). Germline-derived CDR1 and CDR2 are PRHDT and FYEKMQ (reference sequence). Trimming took 5 bases from V and 4 from J, leaving 14 bases between them. The CDR3 runs 14 residues. The CDR3 loop reads CASSLQTARETQYF. In nucleotides, the CDR3 is TGTGCCAGCAGCCTCCAGACAGCCAGAGAGACCCAGTACTTC.

The rearrangement uses TRBV27 and TRBJ2-5, with 7 bases matching TRBD1. The J segment lost 3 bases and the V segment lost 8 bases, leaving 15 bases of the junction unmatched. Per germline, CDR1 MNHEY and CDR2 SMNVEV (reference sequence). The CDR3 loop spans 16 amino acids. CDR3 loop: CASGQINRGMEETQYF. The CDR3 coding sequence is TGTGCCAGCGGACAGATTAACAGGGGTATGGAAGAGACCCAGTACTTC.